This record covers a single T cell receptor beta chain. Its cognate antigen has yet to be identified. Per-base quality was not reported, and no clone a single base away is much larger than it. RNA was extracted using the RNeasy kit, and roughly 0.5 to 1 ug of the RNA was reverse transcribed with random hexamers. The immunoSEQ multiplex PCR assay, which covers 54 Vbeta and 13 Jbeta segments, was used to amplify TCR beta CDR3 regions. To correct PCR amplification bias, a synthetic template baseline was used for both primer optimization and computational correction. From the authors' description of their analysis: Only productive sequences were kept, with reads annotated to V, D and J genes according to IMGT and analyzed in immunoSEQ Analyzer. Clonality was computed as one minus Shannon entropy normalized by log2 of the number of productive unique sequences. Public and private clones were assessed among the 100 most prevalent clones of each patient and control. Clones were defined as Susac-specific if absent from the healthy and MS cohorts, from approximately 1,100 published viral clones and from other ImmuneACCESS disease sequences. In TCRdb, the public reads were trimmed at Q25 with fastp and aligned with MiXCR, with productive beta chains retained. Records with the same CDR3 protein are collapsed into one entry carrying the most frequent genes and DNA. These V and J calls originate from TCRdb's pipeline instead of the authors' own analysis. This sample is represented by 330,000 or so distinct CDR3 sequences; approximately 85% of them were singletons. Around 0.2% of the sample is taken by the ten largest.

The data originate from a study of CD8 T cells in Susac syndrome (dated by TCRdb to 2018 to 2020). About the full investigation: Repertoire sequencing was used to test whether CD8+ T cell activation and differentiation in Susac syndrome was antigen driven. The study compared CD8+ T cell repertoire clonality among 12 healthy donors, approximately 14 Susac syndrome patients and about 16 multiple sclerosis patients.

Peripheral blood CD8+ and CD4+ T cells from healthy donors, Susac syndrome patients and multiple sclerosis patients were profiled using high-throughput TCR beta sequencing. Multiple sclerosis controls were treatment-naive patients with stable or active relapsing-remitting disease fulfilling revised McDonald criteria. Bulk CD8+ and CD4+ T cells were purified magnetically by negative isolation, whereas CD8+ TEMRA cells were enriched by FACS. Blood was collected in EDTA tubes and processed within 24 hours, with PBMCs isolated through density gradient centrifugation. PBMCs destined for TCR sequencing were cryopreserved in liquid nitrogen and later thawed in a 37 °C water bath. The sorted or isolated CD4+, CD8+ and CD8+ TEMRA cells reached a purity of at least 90%. Unmatched junction bases come to 6, with V trimmed by 2 bases and J by 6 bases. The CDR3 has 15 amino acids, counting the end cysteine and phenylalanine. The only DNA kept is the CDR3, 45 bases in frame from the first base. The germline V gene (reference sequence) sets CDR1 to SEHNR and CDR2 to FQNEAQ.

General conclusions and limits of the study: The TCR sequencing and HLA analysis was acknowledged to have included a relatively small number of individuals.

The sequenced sample consisted of CD8+ T cells from PBMCs. The rearranged chain carries TRBV7-9 and TRBJ2-1; 8 nucleotides in the junction match TRBD1. This clonotype was sampled from a human donor with multiple sclerosis. The DNA is as follows: TGTGCCAGCAGCTTAAGGCAGGGGGCCTTCAATGAGCAGTTCTTC. This is translated as CASSLRQGAFNEQFF.